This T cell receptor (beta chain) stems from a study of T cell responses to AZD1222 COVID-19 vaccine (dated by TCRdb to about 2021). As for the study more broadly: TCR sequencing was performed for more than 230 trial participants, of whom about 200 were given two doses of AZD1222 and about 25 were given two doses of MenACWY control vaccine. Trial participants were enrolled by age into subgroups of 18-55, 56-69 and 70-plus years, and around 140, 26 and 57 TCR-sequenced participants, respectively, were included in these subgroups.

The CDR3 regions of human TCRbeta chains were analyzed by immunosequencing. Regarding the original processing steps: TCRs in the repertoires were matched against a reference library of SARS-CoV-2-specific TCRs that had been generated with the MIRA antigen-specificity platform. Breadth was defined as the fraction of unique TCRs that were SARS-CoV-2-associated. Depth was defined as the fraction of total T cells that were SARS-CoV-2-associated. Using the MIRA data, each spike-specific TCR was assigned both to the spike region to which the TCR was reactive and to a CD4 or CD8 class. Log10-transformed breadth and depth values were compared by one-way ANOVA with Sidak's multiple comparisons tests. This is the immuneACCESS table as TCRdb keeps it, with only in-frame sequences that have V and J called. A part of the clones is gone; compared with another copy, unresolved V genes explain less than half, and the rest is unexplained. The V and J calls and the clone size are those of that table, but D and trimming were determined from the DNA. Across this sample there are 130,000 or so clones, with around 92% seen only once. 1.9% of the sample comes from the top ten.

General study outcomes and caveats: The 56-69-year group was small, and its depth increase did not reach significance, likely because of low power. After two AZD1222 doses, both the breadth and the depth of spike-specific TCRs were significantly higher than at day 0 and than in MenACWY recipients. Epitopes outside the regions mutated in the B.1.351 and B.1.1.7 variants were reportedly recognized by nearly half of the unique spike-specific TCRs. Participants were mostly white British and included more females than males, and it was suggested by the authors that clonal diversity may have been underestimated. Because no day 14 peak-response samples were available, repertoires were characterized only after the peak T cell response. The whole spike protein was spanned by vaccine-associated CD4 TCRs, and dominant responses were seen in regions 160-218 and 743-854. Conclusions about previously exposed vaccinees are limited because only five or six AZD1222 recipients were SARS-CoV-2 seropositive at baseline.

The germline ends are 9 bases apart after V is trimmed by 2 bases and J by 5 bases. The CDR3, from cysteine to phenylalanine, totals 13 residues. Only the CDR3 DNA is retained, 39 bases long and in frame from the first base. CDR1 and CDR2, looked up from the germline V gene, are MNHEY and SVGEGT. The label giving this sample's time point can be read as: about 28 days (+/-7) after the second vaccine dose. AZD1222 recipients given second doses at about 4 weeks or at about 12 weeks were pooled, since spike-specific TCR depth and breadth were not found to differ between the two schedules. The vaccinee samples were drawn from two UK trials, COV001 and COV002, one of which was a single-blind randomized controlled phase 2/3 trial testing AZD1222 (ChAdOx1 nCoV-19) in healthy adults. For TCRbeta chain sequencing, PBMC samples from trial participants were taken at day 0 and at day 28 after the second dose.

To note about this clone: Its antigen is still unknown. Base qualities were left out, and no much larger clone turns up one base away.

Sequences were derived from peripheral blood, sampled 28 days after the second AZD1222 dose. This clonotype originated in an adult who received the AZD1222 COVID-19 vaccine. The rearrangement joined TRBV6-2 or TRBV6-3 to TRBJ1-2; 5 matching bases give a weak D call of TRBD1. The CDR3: CASSYMGVYGYTF. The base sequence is TGTGCCAGCAGTTACATGGGGGTTTATGGCTACACCTTC.